The 22 T cell receptor beta chains below all came from one sample that was sequenced in a study of T-cell memory formation after mild COVID-19 (dated by TCRdb to the early 2020s). The library was made by 5' RACE. Instrument used: Illumina NovaSeq 6000. The public reads were quality trimmed at Q25 with fastp and then assembled into clones with MiXCR by TCRdb, keeping productive beta chains. Each entry merges the rows of one CDR3 protein and shows their most common DNA and genes. The sample has hundreds of thousands of distinct CDR3 sequences on record, roughly a fifth of them singletons. The ten largest clones take up approximately 8.4% of the sample. The sequenced sample consisted of PBMCs or a T cell subset sorted from them (not recorded which). The receptors were gathered from an adult woman who had mild COVID-19 (a few samples of this study predate the infection). The sample titles of this study are shuffled in the database, so cell type and time point are left out; the donor was told from shared clones.

The table lists this clonotype with a few counts. The gene calls are TRBV6-5 and TRBJ2-3, with 9 bases lining up with TRBD1. The V and J ends lost 5 bases and 3 bases, in that order; junction bases with no gene match: 3. This CDR3 has 14 residues. Germline lookup yields CDR1 MNHEY and CDR2 SVGAGI. The CDR3 protein is CASSMGQGTDTQYF. The CDR3 region has the DNA TGTGCCAGCAGTATGGGACAGGGAACAGATACGCAGTATTTT.

Many counts were recorded for this clonotype. V usage is TRBV18 and J usage is TRBJ2-5; 8 nucleotides agree with TRBD2. CDR1 is KGHSH, CDR2 LQKENI, per germline. The V gene end was trimmed by 2 bases and the J gene end by 5 bases; junction bases not matched to a gene: 10. The CDR3 is 16 amino acids. In nucleotides, the CDR3 is TGTGCCAGCTCACCAAAAGCGGGAGACCTCCGGGAGACCCAGTACTTC. Translation gives CASSPKAGDLRETQYF.

The chain couples TRBV7-3 to TRBJ2-1, with TRBD1 matching over 9 bases. J was trimmed by 2 bases and V by 5 bases; bases with no gene match: 7. The CDR3 sequence is 16 residues long. Germline CDR1 SGHTA, CDR2 FQGTGA. DNA for the CDR3: TGTGCCAGCAGCGCTGAGGGACAGGGTACCTACAATGAGCAGTTCTTC. Translated: CASSAEGQGTYNEQFF.

In its sample, this clonotype was seen a few times. This chain connects TRBV18 to TRBJ1-4; D remains ambiguous. The germline gives CDR1 KGHSH, CDR2 LQKENI. V lost 2 bases and J lost 11, with 15 bases in between. The CDR3 has 14 amino acids. The CDR3 DNA reads TGTGCCAGCTCACCAAGGAGTCAGCCCGACAAACTGTTTTTT. This gives the protein CASSPRSQPDKLFF.

This clonotype has just a few counts. The chain has TRBV5-1 and TRBJ2-5, with a weak D call TRBD1 (6 bases). In germline, CDR1 is SGHRS, CDR2 YFSETQ. The CDR3 spans 13 residues. Trimming cost V 4 bases and J 5 bases, with 12 bases left between them. CDR3 region: CASSLTGSETQYF. In nucleotides, the CDR3 is TGCGCCAGCAGCCTTACAGGGTCCGAGACCCAGTACTTC.

This clonotype was seen a few times. The chain is built from TRBV5-1 and TRBJ2-1; 12 bases fit TRBD2. The V and J ends lost 4 bases and 10 bases, in that order; junction bases with no gene match: 6. The V gene's germline CDR1 is SGHRS and CDR2 YFSETQ. The CDR3 is 14 amino acids. CDR3: CASSLAGGTREQFF. The CDR3 bases are TGCGCCAGCAGCCTAGCGGGGGGGACACGGGAGCAGTTCTTC.

This clonotype was counted a few times. The rearrangement links TRBV5-6 to TRBJ2-7, with 9 bases identical to TRBD1. In germline, CDR1 is SGHDT, CDR2 YYEEEE. The CDR3 consists of 15 residues. V was clipped by 5 bases and J by 3 bases; unmatched bases: 9. DNA of the CDR3: TGTGCCAGCAGATATTCCGGACAGGGGTTCTACGAGCAGTACTTC. Amino acids: CASRYSGQGFYEQYF.

The chain is built from TRBV24-1 and TRBJ2-3, with D tentatively TRBD2 (7 bases). V dropped 4 bases and J dropped 7 bases, with 29 bases sitting between them. From germline, CDR1 is KGHDR and CDR2 SFDVKD. The CDR3 has 19 amino acids. CDR3 sequence (DNA): TGTGCCACCAGTGACTACGGGGGCCGCGGAGTGGGCGGGGGAAATACGCAGTATTTT. Amino acids: CATSDYGGRGVGGGNTQYF.

This chain connects TRBV29-1 to TRBJ1-2, with D possibly matching TRBD1 (5 bases). Germline CDR1 reads SQVTM; CDR2 reads ANQGSEA. This CDR3 contains 14 residues. Trimming took off 3 bases at V and 0 bases at J, with 11 bases between the two ends. CDR3: CSVEKDRTNYGYTF. DNA of the CDR3: TGCAGCGTTGAGAAAGACAGAACTAACTATGGCTACACCTTC.

The rearrangement joins TRBV29-1 to TRBJ2-3; D is undetermined. The CDR3 consists of 15 residues. The germline gives CDR1 SQVTM, CDR2 ANQGSEA. V gave up 1 base and J gave up 2 bases, with 13 bases separating them. CDR3 DNA sequence: TGCAGCGTTGAAGTCAAAGGTCATCACACAGATACGCAGTATTTT. It yields the protein CSVEVKGHHTDTQYF.

The rearrangement joins TRBV2 to TRBJ2-5, with a possible D match to TRBD2 (6 bases). CDR1 SNHLY and CDR2 FYNNEI come from the germline V gene. Trimming took 11 bases from V and 1 from J, leaving 14 bases between them. The CDR3 loop spans 13 amino acids. The CDR3 DNA reads TGTGCCCGGGACTTCATCTTCCAAGAGACCCAGTACTTC. Amino acid sequence: CARDFIFQETQYF.

V usage is TRBV7-9 and J usage is TRBJ2-5; 9 bases align to TRBD2. After removal of 5 bases from V and 4 bases from J, the junction contained 2 bases not matched to a gene. Germline V lookup: CDR1 SEHNR, CDR2 FQNEAQ (reference sequence). The CDR3 has 13 amino acids. CDR3 DNA: TGTGCCAGCAGCAATAGCGGGAGAGAGACCCAGTACTTC. Protein: CASSNSGRETQYF.

This chain uses TRBV7-3 with TRBJ2-5, with 10 bases that match TRBD2. The CDR3 is 15 residues long. Germline CDR1 and CDR2: SGHTA and FQGTGA. J was trimmed by 5 bases and V by 4 bases; bases with no gene match: 7. The chain's CDR3 is CASSSGLAAGETQYF. The CDR3 coding sequence is TGTGCCAGCAGCTCCGGACTAGCGGCGGGTGAGACCCAGTACTTC. Drawing the rest from reference TRBV7-3 and TRBJ2-5, the complete variable domain is GAGVSQTPSNKVTEKGKYVELRCDPISGHTALYWYRQSLGQGPEFLIYFQGTGAADDSGLPNDRFFAVRPEGSVSTLKIQRTERGDSAVYLCASSSGLAAGETQYFGPGTRLLVL.

CDR3 in DNA: TGTGCCAGCAGCTTATTGGTGGTTGAAAACTACGAGCAGTACTTC. Protein sequence: CASSLLVVENYEQYF. The gene calls are TRBV7-9 and TRBJ2-7; D is uncertain. Germline-derived CDR1 and CDR2 are SEHNR and FQNEAQ (reference sequence). The CDR3 length is 15 residues. V gave up 2 bases and J gave up 3 bases, with 14 bases separating them.

With regard to this clonotype: It may be a read error: a sequence one base away is much more abundant. This chain joins TRBV10-3 and TRBJ2-3; D gene unclear. Deletions cut 2 bases from V and 4 bases from J, with 1 base between. The CDR3 is 11 residues long. CDR1 is ENHRY and CDR2 is SYGVKD in the germline V gene. The CDR3 region has the DNA TGTGCCATCAGTGAGGCAGATACGCAGTATTTT. Protein product: CAISEADTQYF.

The V and J genes are TRBV7-2 and TRBJ1-1; TRBD1 matches 9 bases. V lost 4 bases, J lost 0 bases, and 3 bases stayed unmatched. CDR1 is SGHTA, CDR2 FQGNSA, per germline. This CDR3 is built from 15 residues. The CDR3 reads CASSSGTGMNTEAFF. The DNA of the CDR3 is TGTGCCAGCAGCTCGGGGACAGGGATGAACACTGAAGCTTTCTTT.

This chain connects TRBV5-1 to TRBJ2-6, with no clear D. Germline V CDR1 and CDR2: SGHRS, YFSETQ. V lost 0 bases and J lost 9, with 4 bases in between. This CDR3 has 12 residues. This CDR3 is CASSLAGNVLTF. CDR3 nucleotides: TGCGCCAGCAGCTTGGCCGGCAACGTCCTGACTTTC.

This clonotype was counted between two and nine times. The chain employs TRBV2 and TRBJ2-6; D gene unclear. The V end lost 6 bases, the J end lost 1 base, and 16 bases lay between the germline ends. The CDR3 runs to 17 residues. CDR1 SNHLY and CDR2 FYNNEI come from the germline V gene. This CDR3 reads CASRPYNGRSGANVLTF. For the CDR3, the DNA is TGTGCCAGCAGGCCCTACAACGGTCGTTCTGGGGCCAACGTCCTGACTTTC.

The chain is built from TRBV7-6 and TRBJ1-2; D perhaps matches TRBD1 (6 bases). The V gene's germline CDR1 is SGHVS and CDR2 FNYEAQ. V lost 2 bases to trimming and J lost 8 bases, with 15 bases between them. The CDR3 is 14 residues long. The CDR3: CASSLSRGREGYTF. The CDR3 coding sequence is TGTGCCAGCAGCTTAAGCAGGGGCCGAGAGGGCTACACCTTC.

This chain connects TRBV20-1 to TRBJ2-1; TRBD2 matches 11 bases. The CDR3 runs 14 residues. From germline, CDR1 is DFQATT and CDR2 SNEGSKA (reference sequence). V lost 5 bases to trimming and J lost 5 bases; unmatched junction nucleotides: 5. For the CDR3, the DNA is TGCAGTGCTGCCGGGACTAGCGGTAACAATGAGCAGTTCTTC. Its protein product is CSAAGTSGNNEQFF.

This clonotype was picked up many times. J is TRBJ1-5 and V is TRBV20-1; TRBD1 matches at 7 bases. Germline values: CDR1 DFQATT, CDR2 SNEGSKA (reference sequence). This CDR3 has 15 amino acids. V dropped 1 base and J dropped 6; count of bases not matched to a gene: 9. CDR3 DNA sequence: TGCAGTGCTAGAGTTGGGTCAGGGGGAAGTCAGCCCCAGCATTTT. This encodes CSARVGSGGSQPQHF.

This clonotype was observed a handful of times. V and J are TRBV4-3 and TRBJ2-3; D is perhaps TRBD1 (5 bases). V was shortened by 3 bases and J by 4 bases, with 14 bases between the two germline ends. The CDR3 is 15 residues long. The germline CDR1 and CDR2 sequences are LGHNA and YSLEER. The CDR3 is CASSQAVARADTQYF. The DNA of the CDR3 is TGCGCCAGCAGCCAGGCCGTGGCCAGGGCAGATACGCAGTATTTT.